This TCR beta chain was sequenced during a study of PD-L1 blockade in urothelial cancer. Looking at the study overall: Blood was tested 3 weeks (second dose) and 6 weeks into treatment.

Each patient's cancer was a locally advanced or metastatic urothelial carcinoma. The CDR3 extends over 15 amino acids. In this sample, this clone turned up once. PCRs each included synthetic TCR analog templates spiked in. Profiled with immunoSEQ multiplex PCR; TCRdb holds only in-frame clones, not every one. The sample shows over 45,000 clones, roughly 87% of them seen only once. The specimen was PBMCs, collected around atezolizumab (anti-PD-L1) treatment. This chain links TRBV12-2 with TRBJ1-5; the table gives TRBD1 as D, unverified against the DNA. TRBV12-2 is a pseudogene segment. The origin of this receptor is a man in his 60s with urothelial cancer. In nucleotides, the CDR3 is TGTGCAAGTCGCTCCAGGGGGCTAGGCAATCAGCCCCAGCATTTT. Translation: CASRSRGLGNQPQHF.